The present T cell receptor (beta chain) was sequenced within a study of cytomegalovirus exposure and HLA in healthy donors. Overall study results and limits: One variant, a missense change in DCLRE1C, was linked in a later analysis to TCR beta V- and J-gene trimming.

A remark on this clone: Its antigen is still unknown.

The PCR used 60 Vbeta and 13 Jbeta primers. Repertoires were generated with immunoSEQ multiplex PCR, while TCRdb's copy carries only in-frame clones and drops some. The data contain about 91,000 clones, approximately 86% of them singletons. The sequenced sample consisted of PBMCs. The source is a man aged 25-40 years in good health and CMV-seropositive.

CDR3 bases: TGTGCCAGCAGCACGCAAGGGGCCCCCGACAATGAGCAGTTCTTC. This translates into CASSTQGAPDNEQFF. The gene calls are TRBV7-9 and TRBJ2-1; D might be TRBD1 (5 bases). The V end was cut by 5 bases, the J end by 5 bases, with 16 bases between. This CDR3 is 15 amino acids long. Per the germline V gene, CDR1 is SEHNR and CDR2 is FQNEAQ (reference sequence).